The clone carrying this T cell receptor (beta chain) came up many times. TCRdb reprocessed the 5' RACE reads via MiXCR and lists one record per CDR3 protein. The profile shows around 100,000 distinct CDR3 sequences, 17% of them singletons. This specimen belongs to a study of T cells of healthy individuals. This receptor was taken from a human donor in good health.

The CDR3 nucleotides read TGCGCCAGCAGCCAAGATCGAGTAGCTGGCATCACAGATACGCAGTATTTT. This encodes CASSQDRVAGITDTQYF. This sequence joins TRBV4-3 and TRBJ2-3; D is unresolved. Trimming pared 0 bases from V and 2 bases from J, leaving 15 bases between. Germline V CDR1 and CDR2: LGHNA, YSLEER. The CDR3 has 17 residues.